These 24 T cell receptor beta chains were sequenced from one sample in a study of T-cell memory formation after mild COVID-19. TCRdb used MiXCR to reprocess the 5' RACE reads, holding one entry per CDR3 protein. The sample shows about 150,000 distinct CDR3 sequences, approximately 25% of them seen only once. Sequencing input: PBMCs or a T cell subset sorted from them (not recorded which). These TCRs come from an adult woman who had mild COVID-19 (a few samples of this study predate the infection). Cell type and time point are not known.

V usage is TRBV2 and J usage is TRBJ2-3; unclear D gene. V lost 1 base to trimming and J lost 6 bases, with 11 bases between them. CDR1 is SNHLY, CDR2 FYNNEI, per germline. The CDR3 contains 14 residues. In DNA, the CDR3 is TGTGCCAGCAGTGAAGTCCCCCTATCCGATACGCAGTATTTT. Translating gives CASSEVPLSDTQYF.

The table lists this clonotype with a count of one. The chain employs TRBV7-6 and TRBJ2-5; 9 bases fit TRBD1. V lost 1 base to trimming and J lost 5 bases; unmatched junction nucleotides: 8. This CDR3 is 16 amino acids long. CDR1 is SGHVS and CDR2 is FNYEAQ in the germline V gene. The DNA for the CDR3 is TGTGCCAGCAGCTTAGGAAGGACAGGGGAATGGGAGACCCAGTACTTC. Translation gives CASSLGRTGEWETQYF. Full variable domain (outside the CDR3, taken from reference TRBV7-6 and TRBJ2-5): GAGVSQSPRYKVTKRGQDVALRCDPISGHVSLYWYRQALGQGPEFLTYFNYEAQQDKSGLPNDRFSAERPEGSISTLTIQRTEQRDSAMYRCASSLGRTGEWETQYFGPGTRLLVL.

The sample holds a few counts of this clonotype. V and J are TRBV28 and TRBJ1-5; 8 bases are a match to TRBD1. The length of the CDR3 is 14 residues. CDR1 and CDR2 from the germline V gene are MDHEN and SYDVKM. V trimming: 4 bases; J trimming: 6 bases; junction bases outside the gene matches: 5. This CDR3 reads CASSSGQGSQPQHF. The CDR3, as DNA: TGTGCCAGCAGTTCCGGACAGGGAAGTCAGCCCCAGCATTTT.

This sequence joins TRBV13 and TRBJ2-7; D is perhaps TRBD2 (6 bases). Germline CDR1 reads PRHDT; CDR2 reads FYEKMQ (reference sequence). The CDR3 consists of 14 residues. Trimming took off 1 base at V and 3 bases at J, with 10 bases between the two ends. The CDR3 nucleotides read TGTGCCAGCAGCTTAGCGGGCGGGAACTACGAGCAGTACTTC. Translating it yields CASSLAGGNYEQYF. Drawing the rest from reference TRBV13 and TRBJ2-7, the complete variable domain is AAGVIQSPRHLIKEKRETATLKCYPIPRHDTVYWYQQGPGQDPQFLISFYEKMQSDKGSIPDRFSAQQFSDYHSELNMSSLELGDSALYFCASSLAGGNYEQYFGPGTRLTVT.

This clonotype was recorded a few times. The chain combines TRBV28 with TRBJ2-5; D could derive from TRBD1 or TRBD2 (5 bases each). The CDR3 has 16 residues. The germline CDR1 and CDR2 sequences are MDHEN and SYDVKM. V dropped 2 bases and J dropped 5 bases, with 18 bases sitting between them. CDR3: CASSLGHRPWGETQYF. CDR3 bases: TGTGCCAGCAGTTTAGGGCATCGACCCTGGGGGGAGACCCAGTACTTC.

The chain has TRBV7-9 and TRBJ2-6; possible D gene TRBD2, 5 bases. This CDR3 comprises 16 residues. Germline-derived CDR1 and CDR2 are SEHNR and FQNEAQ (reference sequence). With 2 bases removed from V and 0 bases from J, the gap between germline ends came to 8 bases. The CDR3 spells CASSLLGDSGANVLTF. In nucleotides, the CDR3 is TGTGCCAGCAGCTTACTCGGGGACTCTGGGGCCAACGTCCTGACTTTC.

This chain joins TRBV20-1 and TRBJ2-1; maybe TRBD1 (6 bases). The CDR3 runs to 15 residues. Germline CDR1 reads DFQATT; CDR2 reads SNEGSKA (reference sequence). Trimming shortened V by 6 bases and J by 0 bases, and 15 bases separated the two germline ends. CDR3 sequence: CSARTVPGSYNEQFF. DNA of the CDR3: TGCAGTGCCAGGACAGTTCCTGGCTCCTACAATGAGCAGTTCTTC.

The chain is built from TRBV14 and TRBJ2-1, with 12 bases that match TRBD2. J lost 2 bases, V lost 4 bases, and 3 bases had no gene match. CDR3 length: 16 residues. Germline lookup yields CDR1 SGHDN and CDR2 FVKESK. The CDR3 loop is CASSPWTSGAYNEQFF. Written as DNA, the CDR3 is TGTGCCAGCAGCCCTTGGACTAGCGGGGCCTACAATGAGCAGTTCTTC.

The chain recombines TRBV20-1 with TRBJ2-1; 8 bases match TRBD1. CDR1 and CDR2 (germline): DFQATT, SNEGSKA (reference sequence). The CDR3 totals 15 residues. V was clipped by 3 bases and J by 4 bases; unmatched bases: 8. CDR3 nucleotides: TGCAGTGCTAGGACCCGACAGGGGCTATACAATGAGCAGTTCTTC. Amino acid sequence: CSARTRQGLYNEQFF.

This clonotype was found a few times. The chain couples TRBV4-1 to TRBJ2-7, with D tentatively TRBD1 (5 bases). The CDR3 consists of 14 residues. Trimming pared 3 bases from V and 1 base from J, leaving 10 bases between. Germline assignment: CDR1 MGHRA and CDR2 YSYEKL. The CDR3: CASSHQQESYEQYF. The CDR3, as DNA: TGCGCCAGCAGCCACCAACAGGAATCCTACGAGCAGTACTTC.

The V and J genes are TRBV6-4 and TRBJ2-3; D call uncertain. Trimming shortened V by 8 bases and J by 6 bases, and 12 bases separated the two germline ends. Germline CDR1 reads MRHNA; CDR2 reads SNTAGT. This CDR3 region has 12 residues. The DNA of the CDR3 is TGTGCCAGCCGTTTTCGAACGGATACGCAGTATTTT. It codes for CASRFRTDTQYF.

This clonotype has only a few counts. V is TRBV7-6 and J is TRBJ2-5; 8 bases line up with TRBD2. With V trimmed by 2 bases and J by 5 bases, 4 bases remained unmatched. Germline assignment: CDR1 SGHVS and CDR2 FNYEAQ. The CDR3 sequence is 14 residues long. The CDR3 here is CASSLLAGLETQYF. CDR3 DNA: TGTGCCAGCAGCTTATTAGCGGGGTTGGAGACCCAGTACTTC.

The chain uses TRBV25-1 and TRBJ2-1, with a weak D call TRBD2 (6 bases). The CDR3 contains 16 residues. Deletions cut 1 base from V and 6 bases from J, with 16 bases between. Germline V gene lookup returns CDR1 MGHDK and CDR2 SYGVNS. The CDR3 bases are TGTGCCAGCAGTGAATTCGGGACTTGGGGCCGCAATGAGCAGTTCTTC. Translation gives CASSEFGTWGRNEQFF.

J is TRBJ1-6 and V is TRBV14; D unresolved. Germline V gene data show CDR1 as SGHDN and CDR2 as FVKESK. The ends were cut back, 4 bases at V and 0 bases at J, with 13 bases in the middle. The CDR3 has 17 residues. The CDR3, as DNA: TGTGCCAGCAGCCTTTATGGAACAAGCTCCTATAATTCACCCCTCCACTTT. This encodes CASSLYGTSSYNSPLHF.

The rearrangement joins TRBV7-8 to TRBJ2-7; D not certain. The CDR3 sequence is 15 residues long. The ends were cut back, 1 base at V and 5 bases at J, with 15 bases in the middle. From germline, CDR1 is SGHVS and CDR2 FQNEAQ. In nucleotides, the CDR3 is TGTGCCAGCAGCTTAGATGTTCAGCTATGGGACGAGCAGTACTTC. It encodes CASSLDVQLWDEQYF.

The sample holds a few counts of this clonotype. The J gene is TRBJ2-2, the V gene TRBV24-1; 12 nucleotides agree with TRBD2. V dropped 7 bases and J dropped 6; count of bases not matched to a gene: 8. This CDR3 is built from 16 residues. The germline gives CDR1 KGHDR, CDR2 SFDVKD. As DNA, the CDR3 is TGTGCCACCAGCGACTCGACTAGCGGGAGCGCCGGGGAGCTGTTTTTT. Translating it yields CATSDSTSGSAGELFF.

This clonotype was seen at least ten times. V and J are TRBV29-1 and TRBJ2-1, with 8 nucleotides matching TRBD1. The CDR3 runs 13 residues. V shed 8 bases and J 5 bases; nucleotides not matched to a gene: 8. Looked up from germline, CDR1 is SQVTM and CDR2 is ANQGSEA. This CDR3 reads CSIGQGDHNEQFF. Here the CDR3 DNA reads TGCAGCATCGGACAGGGTGACCACAATGAGCAGTTCTTC.

CDR3 in DNA: TGTGCCAGCTCTGCAGGCCACATGACTGAAGCTTTCTTT. Translation: CASSAGHMTEAFF. This chain links TRBV27 with TRBJ1-1; D is uncertain. Per germline, CDR1 MNHEY and CDR2 SMNVEV (reference sequence). The CDR3 is 13 amino acids. The V end lost 8 bases, the J end lost 5 bases, and 15 bases lay between the germline ends.

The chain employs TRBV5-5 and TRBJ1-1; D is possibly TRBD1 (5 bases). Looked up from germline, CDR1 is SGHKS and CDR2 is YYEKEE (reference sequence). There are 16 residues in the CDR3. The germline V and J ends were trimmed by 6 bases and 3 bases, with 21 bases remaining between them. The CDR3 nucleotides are TGTGCCAGCACCCTTCCCTTAGGTGGGGCAGACACTGAAGCTTTCTTT. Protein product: CASTLPLGGADTEAFF.

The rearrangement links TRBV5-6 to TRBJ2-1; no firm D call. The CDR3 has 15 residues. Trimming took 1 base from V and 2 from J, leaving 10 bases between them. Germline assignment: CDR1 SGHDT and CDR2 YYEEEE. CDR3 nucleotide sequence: TGTGCCAGCAGCTTGCCTATCGGCCCCTACAATGAGCAGTTCTTC. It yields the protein CASSLPIGPYNEQFF.

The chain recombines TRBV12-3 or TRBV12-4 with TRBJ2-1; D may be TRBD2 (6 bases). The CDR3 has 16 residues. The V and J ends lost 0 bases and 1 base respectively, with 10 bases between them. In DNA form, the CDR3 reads TGTGCCAGCAGTTTAGCCCTAGCGCATTCCTACAATGAGCAGTTCTTC. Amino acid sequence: CASSLALAHSYNEQFF.

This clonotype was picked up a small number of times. CDR3 in DNA: TGTGCCAGCAGCTTACTAGCGGGAGAGCTGCGAGAGCAGTACTTC. Protein sequence: CASSLLAGELREQYF. The V call is TRBV7-6, the J call TRBJ2-7; 10 bases map to TRBD2. CDR3 size: 15 residues. Germline V gives CDR1 SGHVS, CDR2 FNYEAQ. V dropped 2 bases and J dropped 7; count of bases not matched to a gene: 8.

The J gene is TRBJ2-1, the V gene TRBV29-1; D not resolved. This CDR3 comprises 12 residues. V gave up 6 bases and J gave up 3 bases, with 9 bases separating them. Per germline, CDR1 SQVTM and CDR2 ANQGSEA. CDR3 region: CSVMDGYNEQFF. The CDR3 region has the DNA TGCAGCGTAATGGATGGCTACAATGAGCAGTTCTTC.

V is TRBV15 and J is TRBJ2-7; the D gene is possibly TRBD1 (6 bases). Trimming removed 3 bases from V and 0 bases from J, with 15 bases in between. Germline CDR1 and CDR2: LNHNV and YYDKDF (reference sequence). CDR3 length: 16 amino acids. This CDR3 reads CATSSPLLDSSYEQYF. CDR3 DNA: TGTGCCACCAGCAGCCCTCTTTTGGACAGCTCCTACGAGCAGTACTTC.